One T cell receptor (beta chain) is described in this entry. This sample was included in a study of blood T cell repertoires in COVID-19. Study summary: Acute-phase and convalescent COVID-19 samples originated in the United States, Italy and Spain.

Repertoires were generated with immunoSEQ multiplex PCR, while TCRdb's copy carries only in-frame clones and drops some. The table lists tens of thousands of clones, 75% to 95% of them singletons. The CDR3 length is 16 residues. With 0 bases removed from V and 9 bases from J, the gap between germline ends came to 19 bases. The V gene's germline CDR1 is MGHRA and CDR2 YSYEKL. The rearrangement joins TRBV4-1 to TRBJ2-3, with a weak D call TRBD1 (5 bases). The sequencing input was peripheral blood. The receptor comes from a human donor with active COVID-19. The donor label of this sample is uncertain. The CDR3 spells CASSQDYQGALGTQYF. CDR3 nucleotides: TGCGCCAGCAGCCAAGATTACCAGGGCGCCCTCGGGACGCAGTATTTT.